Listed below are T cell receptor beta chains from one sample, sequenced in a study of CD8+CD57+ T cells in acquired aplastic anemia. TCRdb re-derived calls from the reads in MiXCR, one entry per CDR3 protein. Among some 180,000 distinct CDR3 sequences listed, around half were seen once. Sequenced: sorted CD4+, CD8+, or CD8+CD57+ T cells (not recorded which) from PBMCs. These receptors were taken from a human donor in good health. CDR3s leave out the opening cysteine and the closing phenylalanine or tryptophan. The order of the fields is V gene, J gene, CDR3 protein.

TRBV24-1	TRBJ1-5	ATSEGTTKTSNQPQH
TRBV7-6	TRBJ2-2	ASSLAYTISPELF
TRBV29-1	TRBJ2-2	SAGGASGGTNTGELF
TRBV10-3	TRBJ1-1	AIRGTGYTEAF
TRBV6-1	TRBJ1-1	ASRRTGKGLNTEAF
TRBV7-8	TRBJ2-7	ASSLDRVAYEQY
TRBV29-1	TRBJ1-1	SVEDRQGNTEAF
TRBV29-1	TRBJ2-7	SVSGLAGAYEQY
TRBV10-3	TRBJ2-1	ASSSGGRGDEQF
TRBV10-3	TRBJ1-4	AISEGEINEKLF
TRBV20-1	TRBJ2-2	SAPKGRVGELF
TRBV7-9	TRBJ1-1	ASTRRPEAF
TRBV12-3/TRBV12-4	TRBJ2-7	ASSPASGVYEQY
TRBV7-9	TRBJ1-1	ASSQQGSAEAF
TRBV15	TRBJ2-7	ATSSWDSPYEQY
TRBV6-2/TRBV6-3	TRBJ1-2	ASNVQGAGGYT
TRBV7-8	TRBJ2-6	ASTTGVNFGANVLT
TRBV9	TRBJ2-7	ASWEGRGYEQY
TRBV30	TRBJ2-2	AFRPKAGLNTGELF
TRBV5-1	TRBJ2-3	ASSLAGVQHKSTDTQY
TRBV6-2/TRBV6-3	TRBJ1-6	ASSYGGVNSPLH
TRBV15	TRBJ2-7	ATSRDLEGEQY
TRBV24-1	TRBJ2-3	ATSDPKTGATDTQY
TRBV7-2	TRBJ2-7	ASSGGNEQY
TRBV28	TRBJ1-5	ASSLWGGNQPQH
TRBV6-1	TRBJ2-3	ASGGLSGRLRTDTQY
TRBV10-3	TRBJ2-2	AISESRILDGELF
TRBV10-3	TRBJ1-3	AISESTPAGNTIY
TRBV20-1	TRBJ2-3	SARTIGSAADTQY
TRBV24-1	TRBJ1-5	ATSDYRVDQPQH
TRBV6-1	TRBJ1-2	ASGQYGYT
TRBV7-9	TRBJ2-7	ASSLFKGYEQY
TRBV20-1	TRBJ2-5	SAEGLAGGPWETQY
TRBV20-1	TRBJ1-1	SARDLHTEAF
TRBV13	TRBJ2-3	ASSLMATSGADTQY
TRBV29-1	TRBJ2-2	SVDRAWELF
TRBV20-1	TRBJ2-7	SAWTPGSYEQY
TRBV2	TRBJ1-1	ASSVEGNTEAS
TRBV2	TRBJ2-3	ASGLAGGLITDTQY
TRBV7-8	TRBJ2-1	ASSPAMNEQF
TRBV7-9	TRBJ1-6	ASSLARTGYSPLH
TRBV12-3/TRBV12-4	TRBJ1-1	ASSFTGTNTEAF
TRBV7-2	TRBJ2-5	ASSPGGEY
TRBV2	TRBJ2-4	ASSDWGTLAKNIQY
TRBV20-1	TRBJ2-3	SATREADTQY
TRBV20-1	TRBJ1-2	SDNRDHLNYGYT
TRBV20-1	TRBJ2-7	SARDREGGSYEQY
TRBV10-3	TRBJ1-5	AISESGGQSYSNQPQH
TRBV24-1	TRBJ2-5	ATSGPGTGKETQY
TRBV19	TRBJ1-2	ASSNRQNYGYT
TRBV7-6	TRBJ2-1	ASSGPGLAGELYNEQF
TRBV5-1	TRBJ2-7	ASTGGEQY
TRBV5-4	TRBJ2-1	ASSAQGASPF
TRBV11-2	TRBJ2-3	ASSPGRGRYTDTQY